This T cell receptor beta chain was retrieved from a study of blood T cell repertoires in COVID-19. How the authors handled the data: Reference gene primers were amplified, and this amplification served to estimate nucleated cell counts. Only in-frame clones appear in the TCRdb table, and some are missing; sequencing was by immunoSEQ multiplex PCR. Clone size and the V and J calls come from that table; the DNA yielded D and trimming. This table holds 200,000 to 300,000 clones, just under 85% found once. Germline V gene lookup returns CDR1 MNHEY and CDR2 SMNVEV (reference sequence). The V and J ends lost 1 base and 0 bases respectively, with 13 bases between them. This CDR3 contains 17 residues. A few counts support this clone.

The receptor was derived from a woman of 80 years or more with acute or convalescent COVID-19. The specimen was peripheral blood. This chain connects TRBV27 to TRBJ2-1, with a tentative D call TRBD1 (5 bases). The CDR3 reads CASSLWGDGHSYNEQFF. The CDR3 DNA follows: TGTGCCAGCAGTTTATGGGGCGACGGCCACTCCTACAATGAGCAGTTCTTC.